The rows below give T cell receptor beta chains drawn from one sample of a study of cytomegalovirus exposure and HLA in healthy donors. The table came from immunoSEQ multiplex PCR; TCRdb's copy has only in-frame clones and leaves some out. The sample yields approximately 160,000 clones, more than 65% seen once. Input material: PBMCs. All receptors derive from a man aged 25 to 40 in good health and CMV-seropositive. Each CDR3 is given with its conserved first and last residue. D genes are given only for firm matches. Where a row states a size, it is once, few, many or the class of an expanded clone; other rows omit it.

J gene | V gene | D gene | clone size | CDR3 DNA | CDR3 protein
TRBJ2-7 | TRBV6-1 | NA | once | TGTGCCAGCAGTGACCGACCGGGACTGCGGTTCTACGAGCAGTACTTC | CASSDRPGLRFYEQYF
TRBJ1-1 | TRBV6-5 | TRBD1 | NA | TGTGCCAGCAGTTACACAGGGGTAAACACTGAAGCTTTCTTT | CASSYTGVNTEAFF
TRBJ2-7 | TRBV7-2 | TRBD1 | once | TGTGCCAGCAGCTTAGGGGGGACAGGCGGCTACGAGCAGTACTTC | CASSLGGTGGYEQYF
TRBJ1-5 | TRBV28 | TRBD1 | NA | TGTGCCAGCAGTTTACCGACAGGGGAGAATCAGCCCCAGCATTTT | CASSLPTGENQPQHF
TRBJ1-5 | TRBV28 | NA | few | TGTGCCAGCAGTTTTGTAACCCAGGACAGTCAGCCCCAGCATTTT | CASSFVTQDSQPQHF
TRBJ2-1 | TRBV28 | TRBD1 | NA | TGTGCCAGCAGTTCCAGGGGGCTGCCCTCCTTCTACAATGAGCAGTTCTTC | CASSSRGLPSFYNEQFF
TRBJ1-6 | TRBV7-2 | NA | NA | TGTGCCAGCAGCCCCATTGTGCCCGGAGGTAATTCACCCCTCCACTTT | CASSPIVPGGNSPLHF
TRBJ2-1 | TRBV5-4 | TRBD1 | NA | TGTGCCAGCAGCTTGGACCTGGGACAGTACAATGAGCAGTTCTTC | CASSLDLGQYNEQFF
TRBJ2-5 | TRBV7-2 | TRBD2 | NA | TGTGCCAGCAGCGGGCGGGGGGGCCTGGAGGAGACCCAGTACTTC | CASSGRGGLEETQYF
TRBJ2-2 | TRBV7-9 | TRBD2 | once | TGTGCCAGCAGCTTCCCCGGACTAGCGGGAACCACCGGGGAGCTGTTTTTT | CASSFPGLAGTTGELFF
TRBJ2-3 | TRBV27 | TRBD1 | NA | TGTGCCAGCAGTCGCCGACAGGGGACGACAGATACGCAGTATTTT | CASSRRQGTTDTQYF
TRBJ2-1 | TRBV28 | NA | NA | TGTGCCAGCAGTTTATTAGCGACTAACAATGAGCAGTTCTTC | CASSLLATNNEQFF
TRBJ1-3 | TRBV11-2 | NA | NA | TGTGCCAGCAGCTTAGGGCTAAACACCATATATTTT | CASSLGLNTIYF
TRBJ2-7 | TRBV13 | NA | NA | TGTGCCAGCAGCTCAAATCTCCAAAGCCGGTACGAGCAGTACTTC | CASSSNLQSRYEQYF
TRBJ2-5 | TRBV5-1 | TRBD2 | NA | TGCGCCAGCAGCCTGACTAGCGGGACAGAGACCCAGTACTTC | CASSLTSGTETQYF
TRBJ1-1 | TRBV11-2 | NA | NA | TGTGCCAGCAGCTTAGTAAGAGACACTGAAGCTTTCTTT | CASSLVRDTEAFF
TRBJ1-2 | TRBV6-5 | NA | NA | TGTGCCAGCAGTTCCCGGACAGTATCCTTGGGTGGCTACACCTTC | CASSSRTVSLGGYTF
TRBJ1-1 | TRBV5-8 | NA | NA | TGTGCCAGCAGCTTGTCGGGAGAGAACACTGAAGCTTTCTTT | CASSLSGENTEAFF
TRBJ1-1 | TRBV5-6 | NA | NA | TGTGCCAGCAGCCCTGGGGGGGGCGCGGGAGCTGAAGCTTTCTTT | CASSPGGGAGAEAFF
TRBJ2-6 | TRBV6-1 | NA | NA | TGTGCCAGCAGTGAAGGGAGGAGGGTTGGGGCCAACGTCCTGACTTTC | CASSEGRRVGANVLTF
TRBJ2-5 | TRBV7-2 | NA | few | TGTGCCAGCAGCTTAGGAGCGATAGAGACCCAGTACTTC | CASSLGAIETQYF
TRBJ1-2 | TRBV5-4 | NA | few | TGTGCCAGCAGCTTGGCCCAGGCTCAGAATGGCTACACCTTC | CASSLAQAQNGYTF
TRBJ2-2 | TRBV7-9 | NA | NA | TGTGCCAGCAGCTTTCGTAGGGGGTCCGGGGAGCTGTTTTTT | CASSFRRGSGELFF
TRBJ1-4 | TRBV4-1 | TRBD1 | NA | TGCGCCAGCAGCCAAGCCGGGACAGGGCGTGAAAAACTGTTTTTT | CASSQAGTGREKLFF
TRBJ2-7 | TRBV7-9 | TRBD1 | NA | TGTTCCAGCAGCTCCGGGACAGGCGCTATGTACGAGCAGTACTTC | CSSSSGTGAMYEQYF
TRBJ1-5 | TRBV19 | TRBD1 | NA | TGTGCCAGTAGTGCGACAGGGGGCGGACAGCCCCAGCATTTT | CASSATGGGQPQHF
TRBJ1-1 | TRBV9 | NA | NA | TGTGCCAGCAGCGTAGCTCAAGGGGGCACTGAAGCTTTCTTT | CASSVAQGGTEAFF
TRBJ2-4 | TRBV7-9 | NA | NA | TGTGCCAGCAGCTTAGTGGCGGAAAACATTCAGTACTTC | CASSLVAENIQYF
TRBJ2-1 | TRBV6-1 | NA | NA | TGTGCCAGCACAACAGATCCCTCCTACAATGAGCAGTTCTTC | CASTTDPSYNEQFF
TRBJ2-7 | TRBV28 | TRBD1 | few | TGTGCCAGCAGTTCCGTCTTCGGGACAGATAGCTCCTACGAGCAGTACTTC | CASSSVFGTDSSYEQYF
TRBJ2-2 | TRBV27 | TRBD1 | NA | TGTGCCAGCTCCGACAGGGCAAGGTCAGACACCGGGGAGCTGTTTTTT | CASSDRARSDTGELFF
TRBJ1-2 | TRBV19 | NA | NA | TGTGCCGCCCGTCCTGCCCAGCAGGGCCATGGCTACACCTTC | CAARPAQQGHGYTF
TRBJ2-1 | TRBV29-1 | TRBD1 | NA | TGCAGCGTTGTGGACAGGGGGGATGAGCAGTTCTTC | CSVVDRGDEQFF
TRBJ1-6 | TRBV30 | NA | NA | TGTGCCTGGAGCCCGGGAGGACCCCTCCACTTT | CAWSPGGPLHF
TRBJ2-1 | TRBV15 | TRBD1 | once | TGTGCCACCAGCAGCCGCCCAGCACGGACAGGGTCCTACAATGAGCAGTTCTTC | CATSSRPARTGSYNEQFF
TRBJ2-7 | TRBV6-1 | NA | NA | TGTGCCAGCAGTGAAACAGGTTACGAGCAGTACTTC | CASSETGYEQYF
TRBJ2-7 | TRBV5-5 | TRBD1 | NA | TGTGCCAGCAGCTCTGGACAGGTCTACGAGCAGTACTTC | CASSSGQVYEQYF
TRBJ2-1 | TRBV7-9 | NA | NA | TGTGCCAGCAGCTTAAGGGGTAGTCGAGCAGTCCTATACAATGAGCAGTTCTTC | CASSLRGSRAVLYNEQFF
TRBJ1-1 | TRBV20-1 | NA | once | TGCAGTGCCCTCTTCCGGGCTGAAGCTTTCTTT | CSALFRAEAFF